This T cell receptor beta chain was captured in a study of blood T cell repertoires in COVID-19. At the level of the study: COVID-19 samples collected from the United States, Italy and Spain covered acute and convalescent phases.

The CDR3 has 15 amino acids. CDR1 and CDR2 (germline): SNHLY, FYNNEI. V was trimmed by 4 bases and J by 2 bases, leaving 15 bases between them. Data came from immunoSEQ multiplex PCR; TCRdb stores just in-frame clones and leaves some out. The table lists fewer than 250,000 clones, over 80% of them singletons. The chain is built from TRBV2 and TRBJ2-7; perhaps TRBD1 as D (5 bases). The sequencing input was peripheral blood. The sequence derives from a woman aged 60-75 years with active or convalescent COVID-19. CDR3 loop: CASSVGQGIAYEQYV. The CDR3 nucleotides read TGTGCCAGCAGTGTGGGGCAGGGTATCGCCTACGAGCAGTACGTC.